The next 12 T cell receptor beta chains were all read from a single sample in a study of T cells after somatic rescue of genetic block. TCRdb's table, derived via immunoSEQ multiplex PCR, lists solely in-frame clones and lacks some. This table has about 88,000 clones, about 90% appearing once. The sample was peripheral blood mononuclear cells (PBMCs). These receptors came from a young woman.

This rearrangement joins TRBV5-4 to TRBJ2-1; possibly TRBD2 for D (5 bases). V lost 0 bases to trimming and J lost 13 bases, with 17 bases between them. This CDR3 is built from 14 residues. The germline gives CDR1 SGHNT, CDR2 YYREEE (reference sequence). The CDR3 DNA reads TGTGCCAGCAGCTTGGGGGCCATACCGGGGATCCAGTTCTTC. This sequence encodes CASSLGAIPGIQFF.

This clone was seen a handful of times. The gene calls are TRBV19 and TRBJ1-2; D is possibly TRBD1 (6 bases). With 9 bases removed from V and 4 bases from J, the gap between germline ends came to 15 bases. Germline assignment: CDR1 LNHDA and CDR2 SQIVND (reference sequence). This CDR3 has 13 amino acids. CDR3: CASLKQGSYGYTF. CDR3 coding DNA: TGTGCCAGCCTCAAACAGGGTTCCTATGGCTACACCTTC.

V gene TRBV9 combines with J gene TRBJ2-7; 8 bases fit TRBD2. The CDR3 loop spans 19 amino acids. The junction had 20 bases not matched to a gene; V was cut back by 0 bases and J by 6 bases. CDR1 and CDR2 from the germline V gene are SGDLS and YYNGEE. As DNA, the CDR3 is TGTGCCAGCAGCGTAGGACCCCTTTTGGGAGGGAGCGGGAGAGGCGAGCAGTACTTC. Translating gives CASSVGPLLGGSGRGEQYF. The complete variable domain, with remaining parts taken from reference TRBV9 and TRBJ2-7, reads DSGVTQTPKHLITATGQRVTLRCSPRSGDLSVYWYQQSLDQGLQFLIQYYNGEERAKGNILERFSAQQFPDLHSELNLSSLELGDSALYFCASSVGPLLGGSGRGEQYFGPGTRLTVT.

The chain is built from TRBV5-1 and TRBJ2-7; D may be TRBD2 (6 bases). This CDR3 region has 14 residues. CDR1 is SGHRS and CDR2 is YFSETQ in the germline V gene. The V end was cut by 4 bases, the J end by 7 bases, with 18 bases between. CDR3 nucleotides: TGCGCCAGCAGCCTCCGGAGGGGCGCGGGTGAGCAGTACTTC. It encodes CASSLRRGAGEQYF. The variable domain in full, completed from reference TRBV5-1 and TRBJ2-7, reads KAGVTQTPRYLIKTRGQQVTLSCSPISGHRSVSWYQQTPGQGLQFLFEYFSETQRNKGNFPGRFSGRQFSNSRSEMNVSTLELGDSALYLCASSLRRGAGEQYFGPGTRLTVT.

The rearrangement uses TRBV7-9 and TRBJ2-1, with a possible D match to TRBD2 (6 bases). Per germline, CDR1 SEHNR and CDR2 FQNEAQ (reference sequence). The CDR3 length is 15 residues. V was trimmed by 3 bases and J by 14 bases, leaving 23 bases between them. CDR3 nucleotide sequence: TGTGCCAGCAGCTTGTCGTGGAGGGCCGGTCTCTCAAAGTTCTTC. Translated, it gives CASSLSWRAGLSKFF. Full variable domain (remainder filled in from reference TRBV7-9 and TRBJ2-1): DTGVSQNPRHKITKRGQNVTFRCDPISEHNRLYWYRQTLGQGPEFLTYFQNEAQLEKSRLLSDRFSAERPKGSFSTLEIQRTEQGDSAMYLCASSLSWRAGLSKFFGPGTRLTVL.

The V call is TRBV6-6, the J call TRBJ2-3; TRBD2 aligns across 7 bases. The junction had 10 bases not matched to a gene; V was cut back by 8 bases and J by 2 bases. CDR3 length: 15 residues. CDR1 MNHNY and CDR2 SVGAGI come from the germline V gene (reference sequence). As DNA, the CDR3 is TGTGCCAGCCGACGACTAGCTACTAACACAGATACGCAGTATTTT. Protein: CASRRLATNTDTQYF.

This clone was counted between two and nine times. This rearrangement joins TRBV2 to TRBJ2-1; maybe TRBD2 (6 bases). CDR3 length: 15 amino acids. V was clipped by 2 bases and J by 2 bases, with 10 bases between them. Germline V gene lookup returns CDR1 SNHLY and CDR2 FYNNEI. The CDR3 loop is CASSEPAGTYNEQFF. In DNA form, the CDR3 reads TGTGCCAGCAGTGAACCAGCGGGCACCTACAATGAGCAGTTCTTC.

This chain uses TRBV28 with TRBJ1-4; D uncertain. The CDR3 is 11 amino acids. The V end lost 10 bases, the J end lost 8 bases, and 11 bases lay between the germline ends. In germline, CDR1 is MDHEN, CDR2 SYDVKM. CDR3 sequence: CATRTSEKLFF. The CDR3 DNA is TGTGCCACCAGGACCTCCGAAAAACTGTTTTTT.

This chain uses TRBV5-8 with TRBJ2-6; possible D gene TRBD1, 5 bases. Germline V gives CDR1 SGHTS, CDR2 YDEGEE. The CDR3 is 18 amino acids. V lost 2 bases and J lost 1, with 16 bases in between. CDR3 amino acids: CASSFPGQPLSGANVLTF. Here the CDR3 DNA reads TGTGCCAGCAGCTTTCCCGGACAACCTTTATCTGGGGCCAACGTCCTGACTTTC. The whole variable domain, filled in from reference TRBV5-8 and TRBJ2-6, reads EAGVTQSPTHLIKTRGQQATLRCSPISGHTSVYWYQQALGLGLQFLLWYDEGEERNRGNFPPRFSGRQFPNYSSELNVNALELEDSALYLCASSFPGQPLSGANVLTFGAGSRLTVL.

The rearrangement joins TRBV5-4 to TRBJ2-3; the D gene is possibly TRBD2 (5 bases). Between the trimmed V and J ends, which lost 4 bases and 1 base, there was a span of 7 bases. The CDR3 is 13 amino acids. Germline CDR1 reads SGHNT; CDR2 reads YYREEE (reference sequence). The CDR3 is CASSPGGTDTQYF. The CDR3, as DNA: TGTGCCAGCAGCCCCGGGGGCACAGATACGCAGTATTTT.

The rearrangement links TRBV11-3 to TRBJ2-5; 8 nucleotides agree with TRBD1. The CDR3 has 14 residues. The germline V gene has CDR1 SGHNT and CDR2 YENEEA. The V and J ends lost 4 bases and 5 bases, in that order; junction bases with no gene match: 6. This CDR3 reads CASSSIRQGETQYF. CDR3 sequence (DNA): TGTGCCAGCAGCTCAATACGACAGGGGGAGACCCAGTACTTC.

In this sample, this clone turned up once. The chain is built from TRBV6-6 and TRBJ2-1; D possibly uses TRBD1 or TRBD2 (5 bases each). V was clipped by 0 bases and J by 2 bases, with 8 bases between them. Germline lookup yields CDR1 MNHNY and CDR2 SVGAGI (reference sequence). This CDR3 is 15 amino acids long. CDR3 in DNA: TGTGCCAGCAGTTACTCGAGGGACCCCTACAATGAGCAGTTCTTC. Translation gives CASSYSRDPYNEQFF.